The sequence of this TCR beta chain was determined in a study of human T cells and chemical hapten exposure (dated by TCRdb to about 2021). Study-level background: For sensitization, 2% DPC in acetone was applied to an approximately 2 cm by approximately 2 cm area of upper inner arm skin. Patients additionally received weekly therapeutic DPC doses to the scalp throughout the roughly 26-week study period. Patch tests used Finn chambers with 0.01% DPC on the upper back, scored after 6 days by International Contact Dermatitis Research Group standards. The patient cohort, mostly female, included alopecia areata with under or over 50% scalp involvement, alopecia totalis and alopecia universalis. Libraries were pooled for sequencing, and per-sample TCR yields varied mainly because of small differences in library volumes within the pool. The study tracked peripheral blood TCR repertoire changes in vivo during primary and secondary sensitization to the hapten diphenylcyclopropenone (DPC) in alopecia patients. Blood samples were taken from patients before sensitization (week 0) and then at 2, 6 and about 24 weeks after DPC sensitization. For TCR sequencing, blood came from over 25 alopecia patients at anywhere from one to four time points (pre-sensitization, 2, 6 and 24 weeks). From each blood RNA sample, both TCR alpha and TCR beta chains were sequenced. On the study overall, not on this receptor specifically: Patch test score was positively correlated with the number of PT1 expanded TCRs, with significance at thresholds 8, 16 and 32 but not at 4. Because every patient had alopecia, a presumed autoimmune disease, the patients' immune response might differ from that of healthy individuals. The number of TCRs above 1 in 1000 frequency did not change with DPC sensitization; there was no evidence of global repertoire structure alterations. Significantly more large CDR3 similarity clusters were formed by expanded TCRs than by pre-sensitization or healthy control sets, consistent with antigen-driven responses. After repeated subsampling, the strength of the expansion versus patch-test correlation and the threshold at which it became significant changed.

The sample's time point label, decoded: pre-sensitization, week 0. What the treatment or condition label conveys for this sample: therapeutic diphenylcyclopropenone sensitization with weekly scalp DPC. Total RNA was isolated from unfractionated whole blood collected in Tempus Blood RNA tubes. At each patch-test visit, blood was drawn before the patch test was applied. Eligible patients were aged 18 to 70, diagnosed with alopecia, deemed suitable for DPC therapy, and excluded if pregnant. CDR1 and CDR2 are read off the germline V gene as SNHLY and FYNNEI. The V end gives up 10 bases and the J end 2 bases, leaving 6 bases in the junction not matched to a gene. Spanning cysteine to phenylalanine, the CDR3 consists of 13 amino acids. Only the CDR3 DNA stays, 39 bases, in frame from base 1. The receptor library was made with RACE. Sequencing was carried out with a NextSeq 500. During library preparation, unique molecular identifiers were attached to individual cDNA molecules so that TCRs could be counted in a quantitative, reproducible way. On the study's bioinformatics: A median of roughly 100,000 TCRs per sample was observed, with a range of 23,224 to 690,600. V, J and CDR3 annotation of the TCR reads was carried out using the Decombinator software suite. Every sample was subsampled to the same number of TCRs (28,000) for the PS versus PT1 abundance plots. Expanded TCRs were defined as absent before sensitization and observed at least eight times at the 2-week time point. Through fastp at Q25 and MiXCR, TCRdb rebuilt clones from the public reads, retaining in-frame beta chains. Duplicate CDR3 protein sequences are folded into a single record with the most common DNA and genes. None of the V and J calls come from the authors' own analysis; TCRdb made them. Here the sample has tens of thousands of distinct CDR3 sequences; roughly an eighth occur a single time. Approximately 1.9% of the sample goes to the ten largest clones.

This clonotype was detected a few times. The antigen it recognizes is unknown. It has no much larger one-base neighbor in the sample; base qualities were not kept. The rearrangement combines TRBV2 with TRBJ1-1; 8 of the junction bases match TRBD1. The clonotype comes from a woman aged 40 to 50 with alopecia areata. Some clones in this sample may be carry-over from other donors' samples. The sample in question was whole blood, obtained in connection with sensitization to the hapten diphenylcyclopropenone (DPC). The bases read TGTGCCATCGAGACAGGGGCCAACACTGAAGCTTTCTTT. It codes for CAIETGANTEAFF.